Detailed here is one T cell receptor beta chain. The assay was immunoSEQ multiplex PCR, and TCRdb's table has in-frame clones only and misses some. Of about 35,000 clones listed, 80% to 95% are singletons. Germline V lookup: CDR1 MRHNA, CDR2 SNTAGT. This CDR3 comprises 14 residues. This specimen comes from a study of OX40 agonist ivuxolimab in advanced cancers. The material was CD4+ or CD8+ T cells sorted from blood, obtained in a trial of the OX40 agonist ivuxolimab. This clonotype was obtained from an adult with an advanced solid tumor such as melanoma, head and neck, liver or kidney cancer. V is TRBV6-4 and J is TRBJ2-3; TRBD1 is a possible D gene (7 bases). In nucleotides, the CDR3 is TGTGGTCCCAGGGGGGCGGGCGTCCCAGATACGCAGTATTTT. It translates to CGPRGAGVPDTQYF.